This entry lists 30 T cell receptor beta chains sequenced from one sample in a study of tumor-infiltrating lymphocytes in primary liver carcinoma. The source material, about 19-30 mg of unsorted bulk tissue, was used to co-extract RNA and DNA. Starting from around 0.45 ug of total RNA, TCR beta cDNA was produced with a primer in the constant region. Libraries of TCR beta came from three nested multiplex PCR rounds with slightly modified ARM-PCR. It was with TRBV1-TRBV30 forward primers and a C-beta reverse primer that the first two PCR rounds were run, at roughly 9 cycles each. From the multiplex PCR reads, TCRdb called clonotypes with MiXCR, one entry per CDR3 protein. The repertoire holds 90,000 to 100,000 distinct CDR3 sequences, with approximately 71% as singletons. Material for sequencing was liver tumor tissue from sampling region 5. Indicated subset: tumor region T5, tumor centre. All receptors come from a woman aged 55-75 years with primary liver carcinoma and hepatitis B virus infection.

A note on this clonotype: The CDR3 does not end in the conserved phenylalanine or tryptophan, so this is likely a read error. This rearrangement joins TRBV6-1 to TRBJ2-2; D unclear. CDR3 length: 14 residues. Looked up from germline, CDR1 is MNHNS and CDR2 is SASEGT. V was pared by 5 bases and J by 4 bases, with 11 bases between. The CDR3 sequence is CASSTWGSTGELFL. The CDR3 DNA sequence: TGTGCCAGCAGTACATGGGGTAGCACCGGGGAGCTGTTTCTG.

This clonotype was counted once. An end of the junction does not agree with germline; a read error may underlie this. The rearrangement joins TRBV6-6 to TRBJ1-1; D unclear. This CDR3 region has 13 residues. The germline V gene has CDR1 MNHNY and CDR2 SVGAGI (reference sequence). The CDR3 nucleotides read TGTGCCAGCAGCATGACAAGAAACACTGAAGCTTCCTTT. Translation: CASSMTRNTEASF.

This clonotype is categorized as medium-sized. The chain has TRBV11-2 and TRBJ2-1, with 14 bases that match TRBD2. J gave up 8 bases and V 3 bases, and 0 bases lay outside the gene matches. The CDR3 is 14 residues long. CDR1 is SGHAT and CDR2 is FQNNGV in the germline V gene. The CDR3: CASSLGLAGDEQFF. The CDR3 coding sequence is TGTGCCAGCAGCTTGGGACTAGCGGGAGATGAGCAGTTCTTC. Combining the CDR3 with reference TRBV11-2 and TRBJ2-1 gives the whole variable domain EAGVAQSPRYKIIEKRQSVAFWCNPISGHATLYWYQQILGQGPKLLIQFQNNGVVDDSQLPKDRFSAERLKGVDSTLKIQPAKLEDSAVYLCASSLGLAGDEQFFGPGTRLTVL.

The CDR3: CVNTHVRVTEAFF. In DNA, the CDR3 is TGTGTCAACACCCATGTCAGGGTTACTGAAGCTTTCTTT. The J gene is TRBJ1-1, the V gene TRBV11-3, with TRBD1 as a possible D gene (5 bases). Germline loops: CDR1 SGHNT, CDR2 YENEEA. The CDR3 covers 13 residues.

Turning to this clonotype: Being one base from a much bigger clone, this may be a read error. V gene TRBV10-1 combines with J gene TRBJ2-7, with D possibly being TRBD1 (6 bases). In germline, CDR1 is WNHNN, CDR2 SYGVQD (reference sequence). Trimming removed 3 bases from V and 12 bases from J, with 15 bases in between. This CDR3 comprises 12 residues. The CDR3 spells CASSDLTGRWYF. The DNA of the CDR3 is TGCGCCAGCAGTGACCTAACAGGGCGGTGGTACTTC.

On this clonotype: A read error may explain this, as a much larger clone is one base away. The gene calls are TRBV5-1 and TRBJ2-6; 9 nucleotides match TRBD1. The CDR3 loop spans 19 amino acids. Germline V lookup: CDR1 SGHRS, CDR2 YFSETQ. The CDR3: CASSPFGLGQGTGANVLSF. The CDR3 DNA sequence: TGCGCCAGCAGCCCCTTTGGTTTAGGACAGGGGACTGGGGCCAACGTCCTGAGTTTC.

For this clonotype: The final CDR3 position lacks the conserved phenylalanine or tryptophan, pointing to a likely read error. V and J are TRBV10-3 and TRBJ1-1, with D tentatively TRBD1 (5 bases). The CDR3 runs 14 residues. Germline CDR1 ENHRY, CDR2 SYGVKD. The CDR3 nucleotides read TGTGCCATCAGTGATCGACAGTTGAACACTGAGGCTTTCCTT. Its translation: CAISDRQLNTEAFL.

Turning to this clonotype: Its ends do not fully match the called genes, so a read error is possible. The chain couples TRBV28 to TRBJ2-6; D unclear. This CDR3 spans 15 amino acids. Germline CDR1 MDHEN, CDR2 SYDVKM. The chain's CDR3 is CASTAPLSGSNVLTF. The CDR3, as DNA: TGTGCCAGCACGGCACCGCTCTCCGGGTCCAACGTCCTGACCTTC.

The chain couples TRBV4-1 to TRBJ2-6; D is possibly TRBD1 (6 bases). The CDR3 has 17 amino acids. The germline V and J ends were trimmed by 0 bases and 12 bases, with 21 bases remaining between them. Germline V gene data show CDR1 as MGHRA and CDR2 as YSYEKL. DNA of the CDR3: TGCGCCAGCAGCCAAGAGCCACAGGGCTCTGGGACCAGCGTCCTGACTTTC. Protein: CASSQEPQGSGTSVLTF.

As regards this clonotype: The junction differs from germline at one of its ends, possibly a read error. The chain joins TRBV29-1 to TRBJ2-5; tentatively, D is TRBD2 (5 bases). Germline V gene data show CDR1 as SQVTM and CDR2 as ANQGSEA. The CDR3 is 13 amino acids. The CDR3 protein is CSAHSGFQETQYF. For the CDR3, the DNA is TGCAGCGCGCATTCGGGATTTCAAGAGACCCAGTATTTC.

This clonotype was seen at least ten times. The chain has TRBV5-1 and TRBJ2-1; 14 bases match TRBD2. Trimming took 4 bases from V and 9 from J; bases not matched to a gene: 6. Germline V gene sequence: CDR1 SGHRS, CDR2 YFSETQ. This CDR3 has 15 residues. The CDR3 DNA follows: TGCGCCAGCAGCCCGGGGACTAGCGGGAGTGCTGAGCAGTTCTTC. Protein: CASSPGTSGSAEQFF. Drawing the rest from reference TRBV5-1 and TRBJ2-1, the complete variable domain is KAGVTQTPRYLIKTRGQQVTLSCSPISGHRSVSWYQQTPGQGLQFLFEYFSETQRNKGNFPGRFSGRQFSNSRSEMNVSTLELGDSALYLCASSPGTSGSAEQFFGPGTRLTVL.

The rearrangement joins TRBV7-2 to TRBJ1-6; D not resolved. The germline CDR1 and CDR2 sequences are SGHTA and FQGNSA. V lost 7 bases and J lost 10, with 17 bases in between. The CDR3 extends over 14 amino acids. The CDR3 nucleotides read TGTGCCAGCACTTTAAACAGAGGGTTCTCACCCCTCCACTTT. This codes for CASTLNRGFSPLHF.

A word on this clonotype: An end of the junction does not agree with germline; a read error may underlie this. The chain employs TRBV18 and TRBJ1-2; D gene ambiguous. This CDR3 has 13 residues. Germline CDR1 is KGHSH and CDR2 is LQKENI. CDR3 protein: CASSRSDTYDYTF. CDR3 bases: TGTGCCAGCTCACGTTCAGACACCTATGACTACACCTTC.

To note about this clonotype: Germline is not matched at one junction end, which may reflect a read error. The chain uses TRBV11-2 and TRBJ2-3; weak D call: TRBD1 (6 bases). Germline CDR1 and CDR2: SGHAT and FQNNGV. The CDR3 runs to 13 residues. The CDR3 DNA reads as TGTGTCAGCAGCCTGCAAAGGGGGAATACGCAGTATTTT. The encoded protein is CVSSLQRGNTQYF.

To note about this clonotype: It is likely a read error, because the conserved phenylalanine at the end of the CDR3 is missing. The chain employs TRBV11-3 and TRBJ2-7; tentative D call: TRBD1 (5 bases). The CDR3 has 15 residues. CDR1 is SGHNT and CDR2 is YENEEA in the germline V gene. The V end was cut by 6 bases, the J end by 9 bases, with 24 bases between. CDR3 nucleotide sequence: TGTGCCAGCAGTTTTGCCCAGGGCCTTATCAAGGGGCAGTACTTA. Translated: CASSFAQGLIKGQYL.

Regarding this clonotype: At one end the junction does not follow the germline gene, possibly because of a read error. This rearrangement joins TRBV4-1 to TRBJ1-5; TRBD1 aligns across 9 bases. The CDR3 has 16 amino acids. CDR1 is MGHRA and CDR2 is YSYEKL in the germline V gene. CDR3 loop: CASIPRTGDSNQPQHF. In nucleotides, the CDR3 is TGCGCCAGCATCCCTCGGACAGGGGATAGCAATCAGCCCCAGCACTTT.

CDR3 amino acids: CASSQVSGGLSVSPLHF. As DNA, the CDR3 is TGCGCCAGCAGCCAAGTTAGTGGCGGGCTTTCCGTTTCACCCCTCCACTTT. V is TRBV4-1 and J is TRBJ1-6; D unclear. V gave up 1 base and J gave up 9 bases, with 19 bases separating them. CDR1 MGHRA and CDR2 YSYEKL come from the germline V gene. This CDR3 contains 17 residues.

This clonotype was counted many times. V gene TRBV10-3 combines with J gene TRBJ1-2; D is undetermined. V was pared by 2 bases and J by 6 bases, with 7 bases between. This CDR3 spans 12 amino acids. In germline, CDR1 is ENHRY, CDR2 SYGVKD. This CDR3 is CAISETVHGYTF. In DNA, the CDR3 is TGTGCCATCAGTGAGACAGTTCATGGCTACACCTTC.

Comments on this clonotype: Being one base from a much bigger clone, this may be a read error. The chain recombines TRBV30 with TRBJ2-3; 8 bases are shared with TRBD2. From germline, CDR1 is GTSNPN and CDR2 SVGIG (reference sequence). The CDR3 runs 15 residues. The junction had 10 bases not matched to a gene; V was cut back by 8 bases and J by 0 bases. CDR3 protein: CARKQLAVSTDTQYF. In nucleotides, the CDR3 is TGTGCCCGGAAACAACTAGCGGTGAGCACAGATACGCAGTATTTT.

Ten or more counts support this clonotype. The J gene is TRBJ2-1, the V gene TRBV6-1; D unclear. The germline V gene encodes CDR1 MNHNS and CDR2 SASEGT. V was pared by 4 bases and J by 0 bases, with 10 bases between. The CDR3 contains 15 residues. As DNA, the CDR3 is TGTGCCAGCAGTGCCCTTAGCAGCTCCTACAATGAGCAGTTCTTC. It encodes CASSALSSSYNEQFF.

This clonotype was counted once. This may stem from a read error, because a much larger clone lies one nucleotide away. The genes are TRBV5-4 and TRBJ2-1, with 14 bases fitting TRBD2. This CDR3 is 16 amino acids long. The germline V gene has CDR1 SGHNT and CDR2 YYREEE (reference sequence). J lost 12 bases, V lost 4 bases, and 12 bases had no gene match. The CDR3 DNA reads as TGTGCCAGCAGCCCGAGACTAGCGGGAGGGCCGTCAGTGCAGTTCTTC. It yields the protein CASSPRLAGGPSVQFF.

This clonotype appeared a few times. A much more abundant neighbour one base away suggests this may be a read error. The chain joins TRBV6-5 to TRBJ1-4; 7 bases are a match to TRBD1. Germline CDR1 is MNHEY and CDR2 is SVGAGI. The CDR3 length is 16 residues. The V and J ends lost 6 bases and 8 bases, in that order; junction bases with no gene match: 15. CDR3 sequence (DNA): TGTGCCAGCAGCCGACTGGGCCGGGACAGTTCAGAAAAACTGTTTTTT. Translation: CASSRLGRDSSEKLFF.

This clonotype has a single count. No conserved phenylalanine or tryptophan ends this CDR3, so it is likely a read error. The V gene is TRBV11-3, the J gene TRBJ2-3; 8 bases are shared with TRBD2. The CDR3 spans 14 residues. Germline CDR1 is SGHNT and CDR2 is YENEEA. The CDR3 sequence: CASNFRTSTDMQYL. CDR3 nucleotides: TGTGCCAGCAACTTCAGGACTAGCACAGATATGCAGTATCTT.

The count of this clonotype is one. Germline is not matched at one junction end, which may reflect a read error. The chain recombines TRBV11-2 with TRBJ2-1; 7 nucleotides agree with TRBD1. This CDR3 has 17 amino acids. Germline V gene sequence: CDR1 SGHAT, CDR2 FQNNGV. CDR3: CTSSLTHEQGYRGEQLF. CDR3 DNA: TGTACCAGTAGCTTAACCCACGAACAGGGGTACAGGGGTGAGCAGCTCTTC.

V usage is TRBV5-1 and J usage is TRBJ2-1, with 9 positions matching TRBD2. This CDR3 contains 15 residues. Germline CDR1 reads SGHRS; CDR2 reads YFSETQ. V shed 3 bases, J shed 15 bases, and the junction held 16 bases outside the gene matches. CDR3 coding DNA: TGCGCCAGCAGCTCGGGGACTAGCAGCTACAATGAGAGGTTCTTC. Protein: CASSSGTSSYNERFF.

This clonotype was seen many times. V gene TRBV5-1 combines with J gene TRBJ1-2; the match to TRBD1 covers 9 bases. Unmatched junction bases numbered 8, after V lost 3 bases and J lost 2 bases. There are 16 residues in the CDR3. Germline V lookup: CDR1 SGHRS, CDR2 YFSETQ. CDR3 sequence: CASSSGTGSNNYGYTF. The CDR3 nucleotides read TGCGCCAGCAGCTCCGGGACAGGGTCAAACAACTATGGCTACACCTTC.

This clonotype appeared a few times. The chain recombines TRBV28 with TRBJ2-7; 8 bases match TRBD1. The J segment lost 4 bases and the V segment lost 10 bases, leaving 6 bases of the junction unmatched. Germline V gives CDR1 MDHEN, CDR2 SYDVKM. The CDR3 spans 12 residues. The CDR3 bases are TGTGCCACCCGACAGGGGACGTACGAGCAGTACTTC. It yields the protein CATRQGTYEQYF.

This chain joins TRBV28 and TRBJ1-5, with D possibly being TRBD1 (6 bases). The V gene's germline CDR1 is MDHEN and CDR2 SYDVKM. The CDR3 contains 13 residues. V gave up 6 bases and J gave up 4 bases, with 10 bases separating them. The CDR3 loop reads CASRKGQNQPQHF. The DNA for the CDR3 is TGTGCCAGCAGAAAAGGACAGAATCAGCCCCAGCATTTT.

This clonotype showed up just a few times. The junction and the germline gene differ at one end; a read error may be behind it. The J gene is TRBJ2-3, the V gene TRBV11-2, with TRBD2 matching over 8 bases. This CDR3 region has 15 residues. CDR1 and CDR2 (germline): SGHAT, FQNNGV. The CDR3 region is CVSSSRGGETDMQYF. In nucleotides, the CDR3 is TGTGTCAGCAGCTCCCGGGGGGGGGAGACAGATATGCAGTATTTT. Full variable domain (outside the CDR3, taken from reference TRBV11-2 and TRBJ2-3): EAGVAQSPRYKIIEKRQSVAFWCNPISGHATLYWYQQILGQGPKLLIQFQNNGVVDDSQLPKDRFSAERLKGVDSTLKIQPAKLEDSAVYLCVSSSRGGETDMQYFGPGTRLTVL.

On this clonotype: Being one base from a much bigger clone, this may be a read error. The chain joins TRBV28 to TRBJ2-7; TRBD2 matches 9 bases. This CDR3 contains 16 residues. The V gene end was trimmed by 4 bases and the J gene end by 4 bases; junction bases not matched to a gene: 11. Germline V gene data show CDR1 as MDHEN and CDR2 as SYDVKM. In DNA, the CDR3 is TGTGCCAGCAGTTCACCCGGCCTAGCGGGGACTTACGAGCAGTACTTC. It codes for CASSSPGLAGTYEQYF.